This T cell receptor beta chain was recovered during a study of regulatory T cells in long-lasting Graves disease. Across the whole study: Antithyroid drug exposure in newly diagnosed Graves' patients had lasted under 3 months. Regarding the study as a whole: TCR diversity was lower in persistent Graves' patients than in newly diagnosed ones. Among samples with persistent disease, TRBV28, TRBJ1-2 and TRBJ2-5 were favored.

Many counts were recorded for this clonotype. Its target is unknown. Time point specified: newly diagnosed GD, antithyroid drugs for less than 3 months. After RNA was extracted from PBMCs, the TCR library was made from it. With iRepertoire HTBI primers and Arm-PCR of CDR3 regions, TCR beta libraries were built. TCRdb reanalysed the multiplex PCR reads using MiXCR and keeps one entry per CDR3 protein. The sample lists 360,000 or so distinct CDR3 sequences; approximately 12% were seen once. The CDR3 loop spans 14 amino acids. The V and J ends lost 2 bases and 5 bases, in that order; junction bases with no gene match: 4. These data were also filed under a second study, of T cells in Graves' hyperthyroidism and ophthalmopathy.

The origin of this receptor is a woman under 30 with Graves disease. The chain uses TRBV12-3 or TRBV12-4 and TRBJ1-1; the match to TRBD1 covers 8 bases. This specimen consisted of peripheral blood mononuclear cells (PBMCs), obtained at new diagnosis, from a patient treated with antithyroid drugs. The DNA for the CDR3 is TGTGCCAGCAGTTTACAGGGGGCGCGTACTGAAGCTTTCTTT. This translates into CASSLQGARTEAFF.